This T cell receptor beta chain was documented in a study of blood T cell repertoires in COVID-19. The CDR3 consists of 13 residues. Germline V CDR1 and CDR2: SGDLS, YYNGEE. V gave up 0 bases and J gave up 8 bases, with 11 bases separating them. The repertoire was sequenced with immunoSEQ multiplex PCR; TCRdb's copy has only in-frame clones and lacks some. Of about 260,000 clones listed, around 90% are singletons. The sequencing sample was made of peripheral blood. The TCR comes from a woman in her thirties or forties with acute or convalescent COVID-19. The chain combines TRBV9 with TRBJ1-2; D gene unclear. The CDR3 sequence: CASSVVRGFGYTF. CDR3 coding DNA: TGTGCCAGCAGCGTAGTACGCGGATTCGGCTACACCTTC.